One T cell receptor beta chain is described in this entry. Its recognized antigen is unknown. No much larger clone is present one base from it, and per-base qualities are unavailable. Trimming takes 1 base from V and 6 bases from J, and the germline ends sit 9 bases apart. Looking up the germline V gene (reference sequence) yields CDR1 SEHNR and CDR2 FQNEAQ. The CDR3 starts with the cysteine, ends with the phenylalanine, and has 13 residues. Only the CDR3 portion is preserved as DNA: 39 bases, with reading frame beginning at the first base. Library prep was done by PCR. TCRdb lists the instrument as Illumina HiSeq 2500. To normalize quantification of the TCRbeta repertoire, the TCR libraries were built with molecular barcoding that relied on unique molecular identifiers. TCRdb itself trimmed the public reads at Q25 with fastp, ran MiXCR and retained productive beta chains. Every CDR3 protein is listed once, alongside the most common genes and DNA of its rows. The sample records fewer than 90,000 distinct CDR3 sequences, around 7.9% of which are singletons. Together, the top ten hold 2.5% of the sample.

This record belongs to a study of T-cell reconstitution after alpha-beta-depleted transplantation in children (dated by TCRdb to about 2016). Describing the broader study: T-cell immune reconstitution after TCRalphabeta/CD19-depleted allogeneic hematopoietic cell transplantation in children was quantitatively tracked in the study by means of TCR repertoire profiling.

The source material was PBMCs from the stem cell graft donor, sampled from the stem cell graft. The chain is made from TRBV7-9 and TRBJ2-5, with the D gene not confidently named. The sequence came from a human donor who donated a stem cell graft to a child with acute lymphoblastic leukemia. The nucleotides read TGTGCCAGCAGCTTAGAAGTTGCCCAGACCCAGTACTTC. The resulting protein is CASSLEVAQTQYF.